The table lists the clone carrying this TCR beta chain with a count of one. Assay: immunoSEQ multiplex PCR; the TCRdb copy retains only in-frame clones and omits some. This sample carries fewer than 70,000 clones, 91% of them seen once, and the ten largest clones take more than 9.5%. There are 17 residues in the CDR3. Germline CDR1 SGHVS, CDR2 FQNEAQ. Unmatched junction bases numbered 12, after V lost 5 bases and J lost 5 bases. This record belongs to a study of OX40 agonist ivuxolimab in advanced cancers. The chain uses TRBV7-8 and TRBJ2-5; 12 nucleotides align to TRBD2. This sequence originates from an adult with an advanced solid tumor such as melanoma, head and neck, liver or kidney cancer. The specimen comprised CD4+ or CD8+ T cells sorted from blood, sampled in a trial of the OX40 agonist ivuxolimab. CDR3 in amino acids: CASSAPSGRASGETQYF. The CDR3 bases are TGTGCCAGCAGCGCCCCTAGCGGGAGGGCCTCGGGGGAGACCCAGTACTTC.